This T cell receptor beta chain came from a study of shared clonotypes between healthy human individuals. General observations from the study: The naive CD4 repertoires of a handful of donors were compared, and about 5% of clonotypes were shared.

The V end lost 4 bases, the J end lost 1 base, and 5 bases lay between the germline ends. Germline V gene sequence: CDR1 SNHLY, CDR2 FYNNEI. This CDR3 has 14 amino acids. As for this clone: The antigen is undetermined. The same CDR3 also results from other DNA sequences found in this sample.

In the authors' methods: For the immunoSEQ data, sequences were junction-only without quality scores, so filtering differed. The repertoire was sequenced with immunoSEQ multiplex PCR; TCRdb's copy has only in-frame clones and lacks some. V, J and clone size are taken as reported in that table, and D and trimming were inferred from the DNA itself. The sample records fewer than 1.6 million clones, 98% to 99% being singletons. V and J are TRBV2 and TRBJ2-6; D is unresolved. The sequence was collected from a man aged 25 to 40 in good health. The sequencing input was naive CD4+ T cells sorted from blood. Subset here: CD45RA+ positively selected. The chain's CDR3 is CASSVRSGANVLTF. CDR3 nucleotide sequence: TGTGCCAGCAGTGTTCGATCTGGGGCCAACGTCCTGACTTTC.